The 16 T cell receptor beta chains in this list originate from one sample, sequenced in a study of blood T cell repertoires in COVID-19. Using immunoSEQ multiplex PCR, the repertoire was profiled, and TCRdb retains in-frame clones only, with some absent. Here the sample spans roughly 250,000 clones, approximately 86% being singletons. Specimen: PBMCs or T cells enriched from blood (not recorded which). The receptor set was obtained from a middle-aged woman with acute COVID-19.

This chain uses TRBV7-3 with TRBJ1-2; 12 bases are shared with TRBD1. In germline, CDR1 is SGHTA, CDR2 FQGTGA. The CDR3 is 16 residues long. The V and J ends lost 0 bases and 7 bases, in that order; junction bases with no gene match: 6. The CDR3 DNA follows: TGTGCCAGCAGCTTAACCGGGACAGGGGGCCTCCTTGGCTACACCTTC. This translates into CASSLTGTGGLLGYTF.

The rearrangement uses TRBV6-5 and TRBJ1-2; 7 bases align to TRBD1. The J segment lost 4 bases and the V segment lost 6 bases, leaving 5 bases of the junction unmatched. Germline V gene lookup returns CDR1 MNHEY and CDR2 SVGAGI. The length of the CDR3 is 13 residues. The CDR3 DNA reads as TGTGCCAGCAGGGCGACAGGGATCTATGGCTACACCTTC. Protein: CASRATGIYGYTF.

The chain joins TRBV6-5 to TRBJ2-7; 10 positions agree with TRBD1. Germline trimming cut 0 bases from V and 4 bases from J; bases unmatched to any gene: 0. The CDR3 has 14 residues. Per the germline V gene, CDR1 is MNHEY and CDR2 is SVGAGI. CDR3 bases: TGTGCCAGCAGTTACTCGGGACAGGGGTACGAGCAGTACTTC. It specifies CASSYSGQGYEQYF.

The chain recombines TRBV14 with TRBJ2-4, with 12 bases aligning to TRBD2. This CDR3 contains 15 residues. Trimming cost V 0 bases and J 6 bases; bases outside gene matches: 0. Germline V lookup: CDR1 SGHDN, CDR2 FVKESK. CDR3 nucleotide sequence: TGTGCCAGCAGCCAAGAGGGACTAGCGGGAAACATTCAGTACTTC. Protein: CASSQEGLAGNIQYF.

V gene TRBV6-6 combines with J gene TRBJ2-5, with D uncertain. The CDR3 spans 15 residues. Germline CDR1 and CDR2: MNHNY and SVGAGI (reference sequence). The ends were cut back, 5 bases at V and 8 bases at J, with 21 bases in the middle. The CDR3 spells CASSPTPQNPNTQYF. The CDR3 nucleotides are TGTGCCAGCAGTCCGACTCCTCAAAACCCGAATACCCAGTACTTC.

V usage is TRBV4-1 and J usage is TRBJ2-7; 9 bases line up with TRBD2. The CDR3 totals 18 residues. With V trimmed by 0 bases and J by 0 bases, 9 bases remained unmatched. Germline CDR1 is MGHRA and CDR2 is YSYEKL. In DNA form, the CDR3 reads TGCGCCAGCAGCCAAGAGACCGCGGGACTAGCCATCTCCTACGAGCAGTACTTC. Its translation is CASSQETAGLAISYEQYF.

Only one count was recorded for this clone. V gene TRBV14 combines with J gene TRBJ1-2; TRBD1 is a possible D gene (6 bases). V lost 0 bases to trimming and J lost 9 bases, with 26 bases between them. Germline-derived CDR1 and CDR2 are SGHDN and FVKESK. This CDR3 region has 18 residues. CDR3 residues: CASSQEWDTQGPPRSYTF. DNA of the CDR3: TGTGCCAGCAGCCAAGAGTGGGACACACAGGGACCCCCAAGGAGCTACACCTTC. Combining the CDR3 with reference TRBV14 and TRBJ1-2 gives the whole variable domain EAGVTQFPSHSVIEKGQTVTLRCDPISGHDNLYWYRRVMGKEIKFLLHFVKESKQDESGMPNNRFLAERTGGTYSTLKVQPAELEDSGVYFCASSQEWDTQGPPRSYTFGSGTRLTVV.

This chain connects TRBV5-1 to TRBJ2-5, with 9 bases aligning to TRBD1. This CDR3 contains 14 residues. Per germline, CDR1 SGHRS and CDR2 YFSETQ. V trimming: 3 bases; J trimming: 5 bases; junction bases outside the gene matches: 5. CDR3 DNA sequence: TGCGCCAGCAGCTCTAACAGGGGGCTGGAGACCCAGTACTTC. As protein: CASSSNRGLETQYF.

The chain carries TRBV4-1 and TRBJ2-2; 8 bases are a match to TRBD2. The CDR3 consists of 17 residues. Germline V CDR1 and CDR2: MGHRA, YSYEKL. Losses at the gene ends were 4 bases for V and 0 bases for J; bases not matched to a gene: 7. This chain's CDR3 is CASSPRVAGTNTGELFF. CDR3 nucleotides: TGCGCCAGCAGCCCCCGCGTAGCGGGGACGAACACCGGGGAGCTGTTTTTT.

CDR3 nucleotides: TGTGCCAGCAGCTTAGGAGGGCCAGGTCAGCCCCAGCATTTT. Encoded protein: CASSLGGPGQPQHF. The chain links TRBV7-2 to TRBJ1-5; unclear D gene. Germline lookup yields CDR1 SGHTA and CDR2 FQGNSA. V shed 1 base and J shed 6 bases, with 10 bases lying between them. The CDR3 is 14 residues long.

The gene calls are TRBV4-2 and TRBJ2-1, with 9 bases that match TRBD2. CDR3 size: 18 residues. Unmatched junction bases numbered 17, after V lost 3 bases and J lost 8 bases. Germline V gene sequence: CDR1 LGHNA, CDR2 YNFKEQ. CDR3 in DNA: TGTGCCAGCAGCCAGCTGACCTTAGCGGGAGCGTTGGGGGATGAGCAGTTCTTC. Its translation: CASSQLTLAGALGDEQFF.

The chain has TRBV5-1 and TRBJ2-7; the match to TRBD2 covers 10 bases. Germline CDR1 is SGHRS and CDR2 is YFSETQ. The CDR3 contains 15 residues. V lost 0 bases, J lost 3 bases, and 3 bases stayed unmatched. The CDR3 nucleotides read TGCGCCAGCAGCTTGGTGGCTAGCGGGGGCTACGAGCAGTACTTC. Translation: CASSLVASGGYEQYF. The whole variable domain, filled in from reference TRBV5-1 and TRBJ2-7, reads KAGVTQTPRYLIKTRGQQVTLSCSPISGHRSVSWYQQTPGQGLQFLFEYFSETQRNKGNFPGRFSGRQFSNSRSEMNVSTLELGDSALYLCASSLVASGGYEQYFGPGTRLTVT.

The rearrangement uses TRBV4-2 and TRBJ2-3; 9 bases match TRBD1. The junction had 4 bases not matched to a gene; V was cut back by 0 bases and J by 0 bases. Germline CDR1 is LGHNA and CDR2 is YNFKEQ. CDR3 length: 17 residues. Here the CDR3 reads CASSQEGGTGSTDTQYF. The CDR3 bases are TGTGCCAGCAGCCAAGAGGGGGGGACAGGGAGCACAGATACGCAGTATTTT.

The V and J genes are TRBV7-8 and TRBJ2-7, with 7 bases lining up with TRBD2. The V segment lost 5 bases and the J segment 6 bases; nucleotides outside the gene matches: 7. Germline-derived CDR1 and CDR2 are SGHVS and FQNEAQ. This CDR3 has 13 residues. The CDR3 is CASSPPPGGEQYF. The CDR3 bases are TGTGCCAGCAGCCCCCCGCCGGGAGGCGAGCAGTACTTC.

The chain uses TRBV29-1 and TRBJ1-2; no firm D call. The V and J ends lost 3 bases and 2 bases respectively, with 13 bases between them. Germline CDR1 reads SQVTM; CDR2 reads ANQGSEA. CDR3 size: 14 residues. The CDR3 sequence: CSVEFAEWNYGYTF. The CDR3 nucleotides read TGCAGCGTTGAGTTTGCAGAATGGAACTATGGCTACACCTTC.

In its sample, this clone was seen many times. This sequence joins TRBV19 and TRBJ1-5; D not certain. CDR1 LNHDA and CDR2 SQIVND come from the germline V gene (reference sequence). Trimming stripped 5 bases from V and 0 bases from J, with 11 bases between. This CDR3 spans 15 amino acids. CDR3 region: CASSPSWTSNQPQHF. In DNA, the CDR3 is TGTGCCAGTAGTCCTAGCTGGACTAGCAATCAGCCCCAGCATTTT.